In this sample, the clone carrying this T cell receptor beta chain turned up once. This sample is drawn from a study of T cell changes during pregnancy in multiple sclerosis. Germline V gene data show CDR1 as LNHDA and CDR2 as SQIVND (reference sequence). The junction had 7 bases not matched to a gene; V was cut back by 5 bases and J by 4 bases. The length of the CDR3 is 15 residues. Profiled with immunoSEQ multiplex PCR; TCRdb holds only in-frame clones, not every one. The repertoire holds some 100,000 clones, with roughly 93% as singletons. The rearrangement links TRBV19 to TRBJ2-3; TRBD2 matches at 9 bases. The source is a female donor with multiple sclerosis, enrolled in a pregnancy study. The input for sequencing was peripheral blood, taken before pregnancy. The CDR3: CASSPVLAGSDTQYF. For the CDR3, the DNA is TGTGCCAGTAGTCCAGTACTAGCGGGTTCAGATACGCAGTATTTT.